These T cell receptor beta chains were read from a single sample in a study of cytomegalovirus exposure and HLA in healthy donors. The repertoire was sequenced with immunoSEQ multiplex PCR; TCRdb's copy has only in-frame clones and lacks some. The table lists about 160,000 clones, around 79% of them singletons. The sequenced sample consisted of PBMCs. All receptors derive from a female donor in good health and CMV-seronegative. The CDR3 runs from the conserved cysteine through the conserved F or W. Rows may omit the clone size; those that give it use once, few, many or a size class.

TRBV15	few	TRBJ2-3	CATSRDDGSRGPYTDTQYF
TRBV5-1	.	TRBJ2-2	CASSPGGSPGFGELFF
TRBV7-2	few	TRBJ2-5	CASSRTSTQETQYF
TRBV7-8	.	TRBJ2-1	CASSLRDTGYNEQFF
TRBV28	.	TRBJ2-7	CASSLTGIASEQYF
TRBV11-2	.	TRBJ2-1	CASSYERERGNEQFF
TRBV7-2	once	TRBJ2-1	CASSFLAGGHSYNEQFF
TRBV4-3	.	TRBJ2-1	CASSQEATSGARSYNEQFF
TRBV18	.	TRBJ1-1	CASSSGRWGAFF
TRBV6-1	.	TRBJ1-6	CASREGTQNSPLHF
TRBV6-4	.	TRBJ1-6	CASRAGSNSPLHF
TRBV4-1	.	TRBJ2-1	CASGGVLDNEQFF
TRBV9	.	TRBJ1-1	CASSVGTSPNTEAFF
TRBV4-1	.	TRBJ2-3	CASSQGGPDTQYF
TRBV30	.	TRBJ1-5	CAWSNGVGQPQHF
TRBV7-2	.	TRBJ1-4	CASSSRGMSEKLFF
TRBV6-4	few	TRBJ1-6	CASSSSQGDSPLHF
TRBV10-3	.	TRBJ1-6	CAISENGRANSPLHF
TRBV28	once	TRBJ2-7	CASSLTGESYEQYF
TRBV28	.	TRBJ2-3	CASSSGLAGESGTDTQYF
TRBV19	.	TRBJ1-1	CATDRNTEAFF
TRBV7-3	.	TRBJ2-2	CASSSRLTGELFF
TRBV4-3	.	TRBJ2-3	CASRLSLGSSTDTQYF
TRBV19	.	TRBJ2-5	CASSTLAVQETQYF
TRBV30	.	TRBJ1-1	CAWSSSMGQGKVEAFF
TRBV5-6	.	TRBJ1-1	CASSLGGADTEAFF
TRBV9	.	TRBJ2-1	CASSVKARRELSYNEQFF
TRBV18	.	TRBJ2-3	CASSEFETSGRGTDTQYF
TRBV7-2	.	TRBJ2-7	CASSTGGDRGSDEQYF
TRBV11-3	.	TRBJ1-1	CASSLGQGAAFF
TRBV6-1	once	.	CASSVLGTSALYEQYF
TRBV4-3	few	TRBJ2-1	CASSQPQGPYNEQFF
TRBV19	.	TRBJ2-7	CASSSLPDRASKQYF
TRBV29-1	.	TRBJ2-5	CSVAVGTGGQETQYF
TRBV6-1	once	TRBJ1-5	CASSHGTRGNQPQHF
TRBV5-5	.	TRBJ2-7	CASSLGTGYEQYF
TRBV28	.	TRBJ1-5	CASRGAQPEPQHF
TRBV5-6	.	TRBJ2-1	CASSLGADNEQFF
TRBV5-1	.	TRBJ2-3	CASSLDRGITDTQYF
TRBV5-6	.	TRBJ1-6	CASSLGSSYNSPLHF
TRBV6-5	.	TRBJ2-1	CASSYQGPRGNEQFF
TRBV6-5	.	TRBJ1-2	CASSSPRQGRGYTF
TRBV28	.	TRBJ2-7	CASRPAGWHEQYF
TRBV4-2	.	TRBJ1-6	CASSSANSPLHF
TRBV7-2	.	TRBJ1-1	CASSLSGLGTEAFF
TRBV5-1	.	TRBJ2-4	CASSEQGIVNIQYF